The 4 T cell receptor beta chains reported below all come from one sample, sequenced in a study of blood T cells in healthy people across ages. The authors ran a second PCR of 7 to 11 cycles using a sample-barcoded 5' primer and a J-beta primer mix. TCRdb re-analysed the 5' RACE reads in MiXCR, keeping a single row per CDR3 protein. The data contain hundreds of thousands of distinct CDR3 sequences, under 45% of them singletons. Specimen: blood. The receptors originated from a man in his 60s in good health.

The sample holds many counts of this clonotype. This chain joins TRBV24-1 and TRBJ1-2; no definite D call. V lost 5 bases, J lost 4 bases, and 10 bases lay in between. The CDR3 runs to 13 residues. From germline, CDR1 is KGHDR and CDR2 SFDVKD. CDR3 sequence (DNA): TGTGCCACCAGTGGCGGACCGGGCTATGGCTACACCTTC. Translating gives CATSGGPGYGYTF.

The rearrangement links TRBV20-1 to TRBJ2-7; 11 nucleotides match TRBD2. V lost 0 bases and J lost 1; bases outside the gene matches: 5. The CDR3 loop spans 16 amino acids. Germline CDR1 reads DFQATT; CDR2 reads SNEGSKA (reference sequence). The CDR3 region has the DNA TGCAGTGCTAGAGATTGGCTAGCGGGGGGTTCCTACGAGCAGTACTTC. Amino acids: CSARDWLAGGSYEQYF.

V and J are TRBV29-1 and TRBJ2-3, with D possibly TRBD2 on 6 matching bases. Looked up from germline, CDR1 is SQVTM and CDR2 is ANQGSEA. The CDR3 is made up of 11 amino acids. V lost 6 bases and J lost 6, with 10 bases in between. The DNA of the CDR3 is TGCAGCGTGGGACTCTCGGATACGCAGTATTTT. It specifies CSVGLSDTQYF.

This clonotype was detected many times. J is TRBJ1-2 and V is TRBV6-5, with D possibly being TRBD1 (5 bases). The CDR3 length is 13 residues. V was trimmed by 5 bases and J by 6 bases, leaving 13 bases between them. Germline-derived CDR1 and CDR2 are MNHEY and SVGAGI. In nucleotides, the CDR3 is TGTGCCAGCAGTGACGGGGCAGGGAATGGCTACACCTTC. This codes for CASSDGAGNGYTF.